This T cell receptor (beta chain) was sequenced for a study of blood T cell repertoires in COVID-19 (dated by TCRdb to the early 2020s). For context, the study as a whole: The collaborator samples originated in the United States, Italy and Spain and spanned the acute and convalescent phases of COVID-19. Deeply sampled blood TCRbeta repertoires from subjects exposed to, actively infected with, or recovered from COVID-19 were included in the dataset. The repertoires were released in a freely available public database intended as a resource for research on the immune response to SARS-CoV-2. HLA class I and class II types, where available, came from metadata supplied by the sample provider rather than from assay-based typing. A de-identified subject ID, COVID-19 status, age in years and sex were almost always included in the sample metadata. The samples were drawn from two sources: the first 160 participants of the ongoing ImmuneRACE study, and over 950 subjects contributed by 6 global collaborators. The prospective study material was composed of cDNA or gDNA derived from T cells, B-cell-depleted T cells, or PBMCs. The full study reports these points: The amount of clinical and demographic metadata varied by source and participant and was provided uncurated.

CDR1 is given as KGHSH and CDR2 as LQKENI, both from the germline V gene. From cysteine to phenylalanine, the CDR3 is 15 amino acids long. Only the CDR3 DNA stays, 45 bases, in frame from base 1. Germline trimming: 1 base from V, 4 bases from J; junction bases outside gene matches: 6. Whole blood was collected in K2EDTA tubes by collaborating institutions according to the institutions' own protocols. For TCRbeta analysis, collaborator samples were shipped as frozen whole blood, as isolated PBMCs, or as DNA extracted from either sample type. For this clone: No antigen is known for it. No much larger clonotype is one base removed from it; base qualities were not supplied.

TCRbeta CDR3 regions were amplified from genomic DNA using the immunoSEQ Assay, a bias-controlled multiplex PCR. For the original study's pipeline: Nucleated cell counts per sample were estimated from amplification of reference gene primers within the assay. To quantify the absolute abundance of each unique TCRbeta CDR3 rearrangement, sequence reads were collapsed and filtered. For each sample, productive Simpson clonality was calculated as the square root of Simpson's diversity index over productive rearrangements. In TCRdb, the immuneACCESS table is reduced to in-frame sequences with V and J assigned. These tables do not hold every clone; where another copy was compared, an unresolved V gene accounts for under half, and the others remain unexplained. That table is the source of V, J and clone size, and D and trimming were worked out from the DNA. The sample data list around 170,000 clones, and about 86% of these were observed just once. 5.5% to 7% of the sample is taken by the ten largest.

This chain is built from TRBV18 and TRBJ1-1; 7 bases in between match TRBD1. The source is a middle-aged man with active or convalescent COVID-19. Sequenced input: peripheral blood. The CDR3 loop reads CASSPREGASTEAFF. The DNA reads TGTGCCAGCTCACCACGTGAGGGGGCGAGCACTGAAGCTTTCTTT. The full variable domain, completed from the reference TRBV18 and TRBJ1-1 proteins outside the CDR3, reads NAGVMQNPRHLVRRRGQEARLRCSPMKGHSHVYWYRQLPEEGLKFMVYLQKENIIDESGMPKERFSAEFPKEGPSILRIQQVVRGDSAAYFCASSPREGASTEAFFGQGTRLTVV.